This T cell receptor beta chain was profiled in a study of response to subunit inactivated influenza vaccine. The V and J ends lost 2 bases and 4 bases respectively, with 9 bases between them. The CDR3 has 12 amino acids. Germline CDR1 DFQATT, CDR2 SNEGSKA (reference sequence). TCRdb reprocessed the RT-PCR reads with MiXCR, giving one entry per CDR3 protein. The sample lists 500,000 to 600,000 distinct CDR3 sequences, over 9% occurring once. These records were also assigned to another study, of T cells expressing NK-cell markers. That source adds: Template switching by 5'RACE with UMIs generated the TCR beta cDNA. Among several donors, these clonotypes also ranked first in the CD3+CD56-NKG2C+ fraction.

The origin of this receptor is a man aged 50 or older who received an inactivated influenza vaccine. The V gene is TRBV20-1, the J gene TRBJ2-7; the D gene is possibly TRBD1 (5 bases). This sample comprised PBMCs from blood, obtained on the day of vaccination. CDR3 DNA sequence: TGCAGTGCTAGATCGACAGATTACGAGCAGTACTTC. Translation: CSARSTDYEQYF.